These T cell receptor beta chains were read from a single sample in a study of shared clonotypes between healthy human individuals. The data were produced by immunoSEQ multiplex PCR, yet TCRdb's version contains in-frame clones alone and is incomplete. The repertoire holds about 960,000 clones, with approximately 80% as singletons. Material for sequencing was memory CD4+ T cells sorted from blood. Every receptor here comes from a young man in good health. Both conserved end residues are part of each CDR3. The D gene is left open where the match is weak. The size of a clone is reported for some rows only, either as once, few or many, or as a class for expanded clones.

V gene	clone size	CDR3 length	D gene	J gene	CDR3 protein	CDR3 DNA
TRBV5-1	NA	14	NA	TRBJ1-3	CASSLGVSGNTIYF	TGCGCCAGCAGCTTGGGGGTCTCTGGAAACACCATATATTTT
TRBV7-2	few	16	TRBD2	TRBJ2-1	CASSLVPAGGFNEQFF	TGTGCCAGCAGCTTAGTTCCCGCGGGGGGATTCAATGAGCAGTTCTTC
TRBV7-2	few	14	NA	TRBJ1-2	CASSLALDGYGYTF	TGTGCCAGCAGCTTAGCGCTCGACGGCTATGGCTACACCTTC
TRBV7-9	NA	14	NA	TRBJ1-1	CASSPRYMSTEAFF	TGTGCCAGCAGTCCAAGGTATATGAGCACTGAAGCTTTCTTT
TRBV4-3	NA	16	TRBD2	TRBJ2-7	CASSQDRAGGRYEQYF	TGCGCCAGCAGCCAAGATCGGGCGGGAGGACGGTACGAGCAGTACTTC
TRBV7-2	NA	17	TRBD2	TRBJ2-7	CASSLELSRGSGYEQYF	TGTGCCAGCAGCTTAGAATTGTCTCGCGGGAGTGGATACGAGCAGTACTTC
TRBV10-3	NA	15	NA	TRBJ1-4	CAISVSGDANEKLFF	TGTGCCATCAGTGTCTCAGGGGACGCTAATGAAAAACTGTTTTTT
TRBV28	NA	14	TRBD1	TRBJ1-4	CASSQTGVNEKLFF	TGTGCCAGCAGCCAGACAGGGGTTAATGAAAAACTGTTTTTT
TRBV6-1	NA	14	TRBD1	TRBJ1-1	CASSRDRGNTEAFF	TGTGCCAGCAGCCGGGACAGGGGGAACACTGAAGCTTTCTTT
TRBV28	NA	16	TRBD1	TRBJ2-2	CASSSRQGLVVGELFF	TGTGCCAGCAGTTCCCGACAGGGCCTGGTGGTCGGGGAGCTGTTTTTT
TRBV2	NA	15	TRBD2	TRBJ2-5	CASSVSGGPQETQYF	TGTGCCAGCAGTGTTAGCGGGGGCCCGCAAGAGACCCAGTACTTC
TRBV5-1	NA	12	NA	TRBJ1-3	CASSPDGNTIYF	TGCGCCAGCAGCCCGGATGGAAACACCATATATTTT
TRBV14	NA	17	NA	TRBJ2-1	CASSPYREPGSYNEQFF	TGTGCCAGCAGCCCGTACAGGGAGCCCGGCTCCTACAATGAGCAGTTCTTC
TRBV7-8	NA	16	NA	TRBJ1-5	CASSLAATQGNQPQHF	TGTGCCAGCAGCTTAGCTGCGACGCAAGGCAATCAGCCCCAGCATTTT
TRBV9	NA	12	NA	TRBJ2-1	CASSRGSNEQFF	TGTGCCAGCAGCCGGGGTAGCAATGAGCAGTTCTTC
TRBV11-2	NA	12	NA	TRBJ2-7	CASSSVSPEQYF	TGTGCCAGCAGCTCTGTATCCCCCGAGCAGTACTTC
TRBV30	NA	11	NA	TRBJ2-1	CAWSFRDEQFF	TGTGCCTGGAGCTTTAGGGATGAGCAGTTCTTC
TRBV5-8	NA	13	NA	TRBJ1-1	CASDWEMNTEAFF	TGTGCCAGCGATTGGGAGATGAACACTGAAGCTTTCTTT
TRBV7-2	NA	15	NA	TRBJ2-2	CASSLRRSNTGELFF	TGTGCCAGCAGCTTGAGACGGTCGAACACCGGGGAGCTGTTTTTT
TRBV18	NA	12	NA	TRBJ2-7	CASSLRGDEQYF	TGTGCCAGCTCCCTCCGTGGGGACGAGCAGTACTTC